The 9 T cell receptor beta chains in this list originate from one sample, sequenced in a study of PD-1 blockade in mismatch repair-deficient tumors. Here immunoSEQ multiplex PCR was the method, and the copy in TCRdb shows in-frame clones only, minus some. In the table there are 15,000 to 20,000 clones, over 75% of which are singletons. Specimen: PBMCs, collected 22 weeks after starting pembrolizumab. These receptors were collected from an adult with mismatch repair-deficient cancer.

There are a few counts of this clone. The rearrangement links TRBV19 to TRBJ1-5; 7 nucleotides align to TRBD1. Per germline, CDR1 LNHDA and CDR2 SQIVND (reference sequence). This CDR3 comprises 16 residues. V lost 2 bases, J lost 0 bases, and 4 bases stayed unmatched. The CDR3 loop reads CASSILTGDSNQPQHF. The CDR3 DNA sequence: TGTGCCAGTAGTATATTAACAGGGGATAGCAATCAGCCCCAGCATTTT.

This clone was observed a few times. CDR3 protein: CASSQPGQAEFYGYTF. DNA for the CDR3: TGCGCCAGCAGCCAACCGGGACAGGCCGAGTTCTATGGCTACACCTTC. The rearrangement joins TRBV4-1 to TRBJ1-2; 8 bases line up with TRBD1. Per germline, CDR1 MGHRA and CDR2 YSYEKL. Losses at the gene ends were 2 bases for V and 4 bases for J; bases not matched to a gene: 9. This CDR3 has 16 amino acids.

CDR3 protein: CASSPGHQLTGTEQFF. The CDR3 DNA sequence: TGTGCCAGCAGCCCGGGACACCAACTGACTGGTACAGAGCAGTTCTTC. The chain combines TRBV7-6 with TRBJ2-1; D is possibly TRBD1 (6 bases). Germline V gene data show CDR1 as SGHVS and CDR2 as FNYEAQ. This CDR3 region has 16 residues. V lost 5 bases, J lost 10 bases, and 24 bases lay in between.

This clone was observed a single time. The rearrangement links TRBV5-1 to TRBJ1-1, with 8 nucleotides matching TRBD1. V was clipped by 4 bases and J by 4 bases; unmatched bases: 9. The CDR3 totals 15 residues. Germline CDR1 reads SGHRS; CDR2 reads YFSETQ. The CDR3 region has the DNA TGCGCCAGCAGCCTGGTTGGAACAGGGGGCACTGAAGCTTTCTTT. It codes for CASSLVGTGGTEAFF.

With respect to this clone: This may stem from a read error, because a much larger clone lies one nucleotide away. This chain connects TRBV2 to TRBJ1-3; D not resolved. The germline gives CDR1 SNHLY, CDR2 FYNNEI. This CDR3 is built from 15 residues. CDR3 sequence: CAGSGGVNSGNTIYF. Here the CDR3 DNA reads TGTGCCGGCAGTGGAGGAGTGAATTCTGGAAACACCATATATTTT.

The rearrangement links TRBV11-2 to TRBJ2-3, with 11 bases lining up with TRBD2. Germline values: CDR1 SGHAT, CDR2 FQNNGV. CDR3 length: 16 amino acids. Germline trimming cut 5 bases from V and 4 bases from J; bases unmatched to any gene: 8. CDR3 region: CASSPQLAGVPDTQYF. The CDR3 DNA sequence: TGTGCCAGCAGCCCTCAACTAGCGGGAGTGCCAGATACGCAGTATTTT.

V gene TRBV9 combines with J gene TRBJ2-1; 10 bases fit TRBD2. Trimming cost V 0 bases and J 4 bases; bases outside gene matches: 7. The CDR3 is made up of 17 amino acids. CDR1 is SGDLS, CDR2 YYNGEE, per germline. CDR3 region: CASSVVGTSGVYNEQFF. For the CDR3, the DNA is TGTGCCAGCAGCGTAGTCGGAACTAGCGGGGTGTACAATGAGCAGTTCTTC.

This sequence joins TRBV28 and TRBJ1-2, with D uncertain. The germline V and J ends were trimmed by 5 bases and 6 bases, with 28 bases remaining between them. Germline CDR1 is MDHEN and CDR2 is SYDVKM. CDR3 size: 18 residues. CDR3: CASSPQTYTPGRRDGYTF. As DNA, the CDR3 is TGTGCCAGCAGTCCCCAAACCTATACGCCCGGGAGGCGGGATGGCTACACCTTC.

The chain couples TRBV4-2 to TRBJ2-3; 14 bases match TRBD2. The V and J ends lost 1 base and 1 base, in that order; junction bases with no gene match: 13. Germline V gene data show CDR1 as LGHNA and CDR2 as YNFKEQ. The CDR3 runs 21 residues. In DNA form, the CDR3 reads TGTGCCAGCAGCCAAGGTTACTATGGGACTAGCGGGAGTGAGGGCACAGATACGCAGTATTTT. Translated: CASSQGYYGTSGSEGTDTQYF.